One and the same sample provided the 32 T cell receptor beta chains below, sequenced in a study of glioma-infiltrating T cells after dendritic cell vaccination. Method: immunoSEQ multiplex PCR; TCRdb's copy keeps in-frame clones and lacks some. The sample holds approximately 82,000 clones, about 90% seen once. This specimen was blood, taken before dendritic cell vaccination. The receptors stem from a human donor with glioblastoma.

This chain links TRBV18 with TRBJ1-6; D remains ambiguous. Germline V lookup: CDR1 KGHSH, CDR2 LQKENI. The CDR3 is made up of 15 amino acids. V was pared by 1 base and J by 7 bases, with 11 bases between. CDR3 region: CASSPQSGKNSPLHF. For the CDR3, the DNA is TGTGCCAGCTCACCACAATCGGGAAAAAATTCACCCCTCCACTTT.

CDR3 bases: TGTGCCAGCAGCTCAGCGGGGGGCGGGGGAGAGACCCAGTACTTC. This sequence encodes CASSSAGGGGETQYF. The chain carries TRBV7-8 and TRBJ2-5, with TRBD2 matching 9 bases. Losses at the gene ends were 4 bases for V and 4 bases for J; bases not matched to a gene: 7. From germline, CDR1 is SGHVS and CDR2 FQNEAQ. This CDR3 is built from 15 residues.

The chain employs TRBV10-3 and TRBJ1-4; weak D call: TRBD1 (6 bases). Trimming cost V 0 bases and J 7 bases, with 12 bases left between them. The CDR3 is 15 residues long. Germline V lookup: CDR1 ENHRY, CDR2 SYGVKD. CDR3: CAISESAGVGEKLFF. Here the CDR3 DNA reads TGTGCCATCAGTGAGTCTGCAGGGGTGGGTGAAAAACTGTTTTTT.

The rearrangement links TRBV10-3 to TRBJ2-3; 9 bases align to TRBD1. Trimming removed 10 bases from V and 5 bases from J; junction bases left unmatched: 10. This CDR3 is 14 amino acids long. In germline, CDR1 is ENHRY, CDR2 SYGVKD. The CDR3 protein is CATGTGGGEDTQYF. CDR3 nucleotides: TGTGCCACGGGAACAGGGGGCGGGGAAGATACGCAGTATTTT.

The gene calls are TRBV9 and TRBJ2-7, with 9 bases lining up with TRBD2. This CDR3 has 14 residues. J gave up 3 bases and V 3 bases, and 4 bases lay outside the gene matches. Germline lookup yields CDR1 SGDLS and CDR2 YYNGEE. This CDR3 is CASSEAGGHYEQYF. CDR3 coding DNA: TGTGCCAGCAGCGAGGCGGGGGGGCACTACGAGCAGTACTTC. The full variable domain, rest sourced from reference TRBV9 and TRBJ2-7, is DSGVTQTPKHLITATGQRVTLRCSPRSGDLSVYWYQQSLDQGLQFLIQYYNGEERAKGNILERFSAQQFPDLHSELNLSSLELGDSALYFCASSEAGGHYEQYFGPGTRLTVT.

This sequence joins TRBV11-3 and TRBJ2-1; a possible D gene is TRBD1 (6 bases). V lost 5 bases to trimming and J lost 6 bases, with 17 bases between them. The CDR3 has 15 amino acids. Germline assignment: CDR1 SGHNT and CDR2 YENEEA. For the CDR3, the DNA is TGTGCCAGCAGCAAACAGGGTCAAGGGGGCAATGAGCAGTTCTTC. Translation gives CASSKQGQGGNEQFF.

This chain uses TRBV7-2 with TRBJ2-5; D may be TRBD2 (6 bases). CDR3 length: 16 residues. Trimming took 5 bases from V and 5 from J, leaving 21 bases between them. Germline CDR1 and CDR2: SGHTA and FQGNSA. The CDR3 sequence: CASSPGVREAGETQYF. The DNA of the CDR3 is TGTGCCAGCAGCCCGGGGGTGCGGGAAGCCGGGGAGACCCAGTACTTC.

As DNA, the CDR3 is TGTGCCAGCAGCCGCGGGAGGGGCAATGAGCAGTACTTC. Translation gives CASSRGRGNEQYF. V usage is TRBV21-1 and J usage is TRBJ2-7; TRBD2 reflects the table's D call only, with no check against the DNA. TRBV21-1 is flagged as a pseudogene. This CDR3 contains 13 residues.

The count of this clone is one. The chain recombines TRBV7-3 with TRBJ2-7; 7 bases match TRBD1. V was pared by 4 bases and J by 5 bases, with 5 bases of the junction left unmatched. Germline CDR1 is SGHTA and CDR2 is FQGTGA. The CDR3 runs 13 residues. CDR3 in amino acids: CASSYDRAHEQYF. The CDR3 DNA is TGTGCCAGCAGCTACGACAGGGCCCACGAGCAGTACTTC.

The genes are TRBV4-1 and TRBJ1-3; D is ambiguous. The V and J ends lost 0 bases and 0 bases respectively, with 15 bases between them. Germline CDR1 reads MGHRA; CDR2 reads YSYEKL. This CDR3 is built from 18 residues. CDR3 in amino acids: CASSQESLDGSSGNTIYF. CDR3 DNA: TGCGCCAGCAGCCAAGAGTCTCTCGACGGGAGCTCTGGAAACACCATATATTTT.

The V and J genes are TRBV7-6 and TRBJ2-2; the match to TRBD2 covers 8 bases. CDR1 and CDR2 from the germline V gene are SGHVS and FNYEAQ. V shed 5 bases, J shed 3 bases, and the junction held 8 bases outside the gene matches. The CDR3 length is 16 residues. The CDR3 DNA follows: TGTGCCAGCAGCCGCACCGGGGGGGTCGACACCGGGGAGCTGTTTTTT. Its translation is CASSRTGGVDTGELFF.

CDR3 residues: CASIGARGTGELFF. The CDR3 coding sequence is TGTGCCAGCATAGGCGCACGAGGGACCGGGGAGCTGTTTTTT. This chain joins TRBV7-9 and TRBJ2-2; tentatively, D is TRBD2 (5 bases). The CDR3 totals 14 residues. Germline V gene sequence: CDR1 SEHNR, CDR2 FQNEAQ (reference sequence). Trimming shortened V by 7 bases and J by 5 bases, and 14 bases separated the two germline ends.

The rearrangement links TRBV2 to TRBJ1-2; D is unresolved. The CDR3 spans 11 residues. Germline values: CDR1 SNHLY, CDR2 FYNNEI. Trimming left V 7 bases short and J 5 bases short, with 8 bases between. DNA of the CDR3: TGTGCCAGCAACAACCTGTATGGCTACACCTTC. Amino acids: CASNNLYGYTF.

CDR3 amino acids: CASRLDRERVHEQFF. For the CDR3, the DNA is TGTGCCAGCAGACTAGACAGGGAAAGGGTTCATGAGCAGTTCTTC. The chain links TRBV2 to TRBJ2-1, with TRBD1 matching over 7 bases. CDR3 length: 15 residues. Germline CDR1 SNHLY, CDR2 FYNNEI. J gave up 8 bases and V 6 bases, and 13 bases lay outside the gene matches.

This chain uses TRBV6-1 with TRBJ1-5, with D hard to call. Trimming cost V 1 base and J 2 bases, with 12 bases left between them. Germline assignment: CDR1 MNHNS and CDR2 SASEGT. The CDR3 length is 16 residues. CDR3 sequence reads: CASSEGVGRGNQPQHF. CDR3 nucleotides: TGTGCCAGCAGTGAAGGGGTCGGGAGGGGCAATCAGCCCCAGCATTTT.

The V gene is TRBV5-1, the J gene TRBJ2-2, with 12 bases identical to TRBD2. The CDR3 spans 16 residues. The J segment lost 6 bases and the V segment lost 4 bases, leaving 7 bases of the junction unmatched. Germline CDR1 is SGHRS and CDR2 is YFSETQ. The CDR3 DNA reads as TGCGCCAGCAGCCCGACTAGCGGGGGTTTTCCCGGGGAGCTGTTTTTT. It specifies CASSPTSGGFPGELFF. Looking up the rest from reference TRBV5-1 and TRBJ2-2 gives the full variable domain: KAGVTQTPRYLIKTRGQQVTLSCSPISGHRSVSWYQQTPGQGLQFLFEYFSETQRNKGNFPGRFSGRQFSNSRSEMNVSTLELGDSALYLCASSPTSGGFPGELFFGEGSRLTVL.

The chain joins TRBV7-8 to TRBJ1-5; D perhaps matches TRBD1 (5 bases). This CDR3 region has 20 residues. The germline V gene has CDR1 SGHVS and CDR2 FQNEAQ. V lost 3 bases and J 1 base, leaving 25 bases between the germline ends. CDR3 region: CASSLVGEAYFSWSNQPQHF. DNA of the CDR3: TGTGCCAGCAGCTTGGTGGGGGAGGCCTACTTCTCTTGGAGCAATCAGCCCCAGCATTTT.

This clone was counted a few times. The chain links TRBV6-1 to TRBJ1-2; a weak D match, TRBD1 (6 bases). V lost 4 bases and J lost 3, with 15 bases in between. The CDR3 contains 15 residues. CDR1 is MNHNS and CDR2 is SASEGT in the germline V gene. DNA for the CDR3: TGTGCCAGCAGTGCCTTCAGGGGCGAAGACTATGGCTACACCTTC. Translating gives CASSAFRGEDYGYTF.

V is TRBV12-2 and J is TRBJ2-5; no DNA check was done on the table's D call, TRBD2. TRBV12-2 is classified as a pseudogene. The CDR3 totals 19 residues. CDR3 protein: CASRPEVQREGRRQETQYF. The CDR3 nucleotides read TGTGCAAGTCGCCCAGAAGTCCAGCGGGAGGGCCGTCGTCAAGAGACCCAGTACTTC.

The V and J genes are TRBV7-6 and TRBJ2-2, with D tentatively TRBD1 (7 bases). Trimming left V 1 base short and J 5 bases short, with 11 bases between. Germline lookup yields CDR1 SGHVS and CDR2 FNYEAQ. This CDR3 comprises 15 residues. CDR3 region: CASSLGGDRTGELFF. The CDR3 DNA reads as TGTGCCAGCAGCTTAGGGGGGGACAGAACCGGGGAGCTGTTTTTT.

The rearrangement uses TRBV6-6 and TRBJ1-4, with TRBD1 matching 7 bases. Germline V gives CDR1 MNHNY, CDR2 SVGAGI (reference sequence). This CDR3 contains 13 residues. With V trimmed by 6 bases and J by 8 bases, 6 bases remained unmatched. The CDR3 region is CASRRAGGEKLFF. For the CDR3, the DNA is TGTGCCAGCAGGAGGGCAGGGGGAGAAAAACTGTTTTTT.

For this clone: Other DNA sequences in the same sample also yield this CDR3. The CDR3 DNA sequence: TGTGCCAGCAGAGGGACAGGGCGGCAACAAGAGACCCAGTACTTC. Translating it yields CASRGTGRQQETQYF. The rearrangement uses TRBV2 and TRBJ2-5; 9 bases align to TRBD1. This CDR3 is built from 15 residues. With 6 bases clipped from V and 2 bases from J, the junction kept 7 bases outside the gene matches. Germline V lookup: CDR1 SNHLY, CDR2 FYNNEI.

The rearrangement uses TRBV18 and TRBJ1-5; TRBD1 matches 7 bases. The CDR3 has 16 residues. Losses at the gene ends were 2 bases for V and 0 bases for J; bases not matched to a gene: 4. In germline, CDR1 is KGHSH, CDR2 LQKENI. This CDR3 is CASSPWDSSSNQPQHF. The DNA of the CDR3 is TGTGCCAGCTCACCATGGGACAGCTCTAGCAATCAGCCCCAGCATTTT.

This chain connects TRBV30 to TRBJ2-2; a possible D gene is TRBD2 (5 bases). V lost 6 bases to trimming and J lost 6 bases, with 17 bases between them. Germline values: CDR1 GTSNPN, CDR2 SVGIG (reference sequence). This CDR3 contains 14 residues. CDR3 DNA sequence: TGTGCCTGCCCCATGCCGGGAATCCCCGGGGAGCTGTTTTTT. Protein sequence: CACPMPGIPGELFF.

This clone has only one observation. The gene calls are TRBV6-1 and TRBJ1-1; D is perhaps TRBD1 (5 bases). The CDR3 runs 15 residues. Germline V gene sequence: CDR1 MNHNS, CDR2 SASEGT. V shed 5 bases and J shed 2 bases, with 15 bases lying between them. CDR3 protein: CASSPRRTLNTEAFF. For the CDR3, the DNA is TGTGCCAGCAGTCCCCGGCGGACACTTAACACTGAAGCTTTCTTT.

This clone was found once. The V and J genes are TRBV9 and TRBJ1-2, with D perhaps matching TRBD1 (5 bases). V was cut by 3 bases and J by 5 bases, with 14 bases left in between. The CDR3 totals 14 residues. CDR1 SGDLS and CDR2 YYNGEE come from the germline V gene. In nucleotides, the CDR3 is TGTGCCAGCAGCGCGGGGGGAACTGAGTATGGCTACACCTTC. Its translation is CASSAGGTEYGYTF. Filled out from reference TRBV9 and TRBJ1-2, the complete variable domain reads DSGVTQTPKHLITATGQRVTLRCSPRSGDLSVYWYQQSLDQGLQFLIQYYNGEERAKGNILERFSAQQFPDLHSELNLSSLELGDSALYFCASSAGGTEYGYTFGSGTRLTVV.

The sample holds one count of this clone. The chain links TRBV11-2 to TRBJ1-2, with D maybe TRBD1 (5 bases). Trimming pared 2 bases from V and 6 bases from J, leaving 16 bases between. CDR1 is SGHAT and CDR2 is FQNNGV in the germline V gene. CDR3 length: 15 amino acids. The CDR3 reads CASSLLRQGGNGYTF. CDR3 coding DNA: TGTGCCAGCAGCTTATTAAGGCAGGGTGGGAATGGCTACACCTTC.

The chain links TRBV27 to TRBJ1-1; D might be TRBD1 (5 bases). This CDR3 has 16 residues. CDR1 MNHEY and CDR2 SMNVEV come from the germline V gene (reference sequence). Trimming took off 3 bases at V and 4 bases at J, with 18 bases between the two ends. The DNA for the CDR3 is TGTGCCAGCAGTTTTATTCCCCCCGGACAAGGCACTGAAGCTTTCTTT. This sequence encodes CASSFIPPGQGTEAFF.

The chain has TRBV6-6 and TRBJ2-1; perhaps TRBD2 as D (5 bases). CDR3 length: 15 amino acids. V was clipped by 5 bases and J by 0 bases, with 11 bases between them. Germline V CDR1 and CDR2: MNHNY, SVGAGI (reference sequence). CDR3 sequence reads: CASSSGTSSYNEQFF. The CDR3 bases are TGTGCCAGCAGTAGCGGCACGAGCTCCTACAATGAGCAGTTCTTC.

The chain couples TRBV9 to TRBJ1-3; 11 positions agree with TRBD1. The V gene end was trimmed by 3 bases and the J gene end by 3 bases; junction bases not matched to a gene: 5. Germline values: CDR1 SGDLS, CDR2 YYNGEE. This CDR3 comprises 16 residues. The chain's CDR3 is CASSGTGGLVGNTIYF. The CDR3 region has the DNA TGTGCCAGCAGCGGGACAGGGGGCTTGGTTGGAAACACCATATATTTT.

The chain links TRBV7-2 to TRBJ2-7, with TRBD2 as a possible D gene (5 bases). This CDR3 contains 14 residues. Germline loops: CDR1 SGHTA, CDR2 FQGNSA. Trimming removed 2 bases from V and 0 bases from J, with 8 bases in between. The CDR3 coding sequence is TGTGCCAGCAGCTTACTAGGGAGCTCCTACGAGCAGTACTTC. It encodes CASSLLGSSYEQYF.

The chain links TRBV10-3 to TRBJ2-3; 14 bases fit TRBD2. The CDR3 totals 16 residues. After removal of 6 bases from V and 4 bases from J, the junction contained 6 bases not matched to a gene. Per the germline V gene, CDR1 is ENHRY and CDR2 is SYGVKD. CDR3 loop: CAIRRGLAGGADTQYF. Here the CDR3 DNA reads TGTGCCATCAGGAGAGGACTAGCGGGGGGCGCAGATACGCAGTATTTT.